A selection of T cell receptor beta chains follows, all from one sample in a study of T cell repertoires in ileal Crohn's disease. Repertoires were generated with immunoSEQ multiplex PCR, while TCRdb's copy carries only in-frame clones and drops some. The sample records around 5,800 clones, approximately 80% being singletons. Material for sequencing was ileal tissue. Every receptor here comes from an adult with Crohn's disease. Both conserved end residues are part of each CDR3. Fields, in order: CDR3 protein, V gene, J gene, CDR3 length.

CASSPLAGVFNEQFF	TRBV5-1	TRBJ2-1	15
CASSLASGPNEQFF	TRBV5-1	TRBJ2-1	14
CASSDTGTSTDTQYF	TRBV6-4	TRBJ2-3	15
CAISFFPTSGRWDEQFF	TRBV10-3	TRBJ2-1	17
CASSLGLAGEYEQYF	TRBV18	TRBJ2-7	15
CASSQSNINEKLFF	TRBV16	TRBJ1-4	14
CASSFQQGTEQFF	TRBV5-1	TRBJ2-1	13
CASSLRFGGSGSETQYF	TRBV11-2	TRBJ2-5	17
CASRQSGTTYTGELFF	TRBV28	TRBJ2-2	16
CASGRDFQETQYF	TRBV19	TRBJ2-5	13
CASSIAGLYNEQFF	TRBV19	TRBJ2-1	14
CATSRDGVIVSGELFF	TRBV15	TRBJ2-2	16
CASSIDSYTGELFF	TRBV5-1	TRBJ2-2	14
CASSLEPTGWSSSYEQYF	TRBV7-2	TRBJ2-7	18
CASSQRTGVGPRAQYF	TRBV2	TRBJ2-5	16
CASSPPPWASGRAFNEQFF	TRBV11-2	TRBJ2-1	19
CASSQLGRTNTGELFF	TRBV4-1	TRBJ2-2	16
CASSTYSGRTGELFF	TRBV19	TRBJ2-2	15
CASSRGTFIYSPLHF	TRBV14	TRBJ1-6	15
CASRGTAGETQYF	TRBV5-1	TRBJ2-5	13
CASSLGRGGNQPQHF	TRBV11-2	TRBJ1-5	15
CASRNNEQFF	TRBV2	TRBJ2-1	10
CASSDSPTVNTEAFF	TRBV27	TRBJ1-1	15
CASRPRGAPTNYGYTF	TRBV6-4	TRBJ1-2	16
CASSQSLTGTGNTEAFF	TRBV23-1	TRBJ1-1	17
CASSLRQGGTYEQYF	TRBV7-9	TRBJ2-7	15
CASSKDRVGTGELFF	TRBV7-3	TRBJ2-2	15
CASSPDGAGAKNIQYF	TRBV7-2	TRBJ2-4	16
CASSLDTGTGSYEQYF	TRBV7-2	TRBJ2-7	16
CASSLGADQFF	TRBV27	TRBJ2-1	11
CASSSDRGRGTDTQYF	TRBV6-5	TRBJ2-3	16
CASRLQGGPQHF	TRBV28	TRBJ1-5	12
CASSKSGEATYEQYF	TRBV5-1	TRBJ2-7	15
CASSPLAGGTDTQYF	TRBV6-1	TRBJ2-3	15
CASSLVISTANYGYTF	TRBV11-2	TRBJ1-2	16
CASRDRPNTGELFF	TRBV2	TRBJ2-2	14